This T cell receptor beta chain was identified during a study of T-cell reconstitution after alpha-beta-depleted transplantation in children. Points from the study as a whole: Newly produced T cells mostly provided counts and TCRbeta diversity after one year, as hyperexpanded clones declined. Reported findings indicate that, about two months after transplant, alpha-beta T cells came from several hundred expanded clones, which were derived from non-depleted graft cells.

This clonotype was picked up a small number of times. The target antigen is unknown. V lost 8 bases, J lost 0 bases, and 17 bases lay in between. The CDR3 has 15 residues. Germline CDR1 and CDR2: SGHRS and YFSETQ. Unique molecular identifiers were used in preparing the TCRbeta library. TCRdb reprocessed the PCR reads via MiXCR and lists one record per CDR3 protein. This sample has roughly 310,000 distinct CDR3 sequences, with roughly 25% found just once. The chain joins TRBV5-1 to TRBJ1-1; TRBD1 is a possible D gene (6 bases). The source is a male patient between 10 and 17 years old who had a stem cell transplant for acute lymphoblastic leukemia, so the T cells may come from the graft donor. This material consisted of PBMCs, mostly from graft donor cells, taken 180 days after TCRalphabeta/CD19-depleted stem cell transplant. The CDR3 coding sequence is TGCGCCAGTAAACAGGGTCATGCCATGAACACTGAAGCTTTCTTT. Translated, it gives CASKQGHAMNTEAFF.